A few counts support the clone carrying this T cell receptor (beta chain). Its matching antigen is unknown. Unique molecular identifiers were present on cDNA, and template switching added a universal primer site. Each CDR3 protein gets one entry after TCRdb re-called the 5' RACE reads with MiXCR. The sample includes approximately 1.8 million distinct CDR3 sequences, under 35% of them seen just once. All donors were healthy, and all were Caucasian. The data derive from a study of identical twins. General study points: It was possible that invariant MAIT and iNKT cells partly confounded the zero-insertion analyses. Without tracking the same donors, conclusions rested on cross-sectional statistical analysis.

The sample taken for sequencing was cord blood. This sequence originates from a newborn girl in good health.

The CDR3 here is CAISGTAANYGYTF. Here the CDR3 DNA reads TGTGCCATCAGCGGGACAGCAGCTAACTATGGCTACACCTTC. The chain joins TRBV10-3 to TRBJ1-2; 7 bases are shared with TRBD1. The CDR3 is made up of 14 amino acids. Germline V gene data show CDR1 as ENHRY and CDR2 as SYGVKD. Trimming removed 6 bases from V and 0 bases from J; junction bases left unmatched: 4.